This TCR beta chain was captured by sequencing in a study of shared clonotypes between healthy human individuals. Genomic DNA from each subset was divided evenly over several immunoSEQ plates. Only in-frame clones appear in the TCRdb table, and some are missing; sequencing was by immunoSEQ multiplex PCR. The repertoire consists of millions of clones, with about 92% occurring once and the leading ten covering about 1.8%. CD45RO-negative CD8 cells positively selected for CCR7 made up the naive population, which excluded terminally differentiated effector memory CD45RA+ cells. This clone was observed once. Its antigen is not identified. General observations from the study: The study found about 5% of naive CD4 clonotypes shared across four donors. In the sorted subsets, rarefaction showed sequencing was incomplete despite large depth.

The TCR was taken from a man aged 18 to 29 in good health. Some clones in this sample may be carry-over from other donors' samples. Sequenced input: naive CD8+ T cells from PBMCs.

The CDR3 region is CAISESGRTLALSYEQYF. CDR3 coding DNA: TGTGCCATCAGTGAGTCGGGCAGGACCCTTGCTCTATCCTACGAGCAGTACTTC. The genes are TRBV10-3 and TRBJ2-7; the D is unclear. V lost 0 bases, J lost 1 base, and 19 bases lay in between. From germline, CDR1 is ENHRY and CDR2 SYGVKD. CDR3 length equals 18 residues.